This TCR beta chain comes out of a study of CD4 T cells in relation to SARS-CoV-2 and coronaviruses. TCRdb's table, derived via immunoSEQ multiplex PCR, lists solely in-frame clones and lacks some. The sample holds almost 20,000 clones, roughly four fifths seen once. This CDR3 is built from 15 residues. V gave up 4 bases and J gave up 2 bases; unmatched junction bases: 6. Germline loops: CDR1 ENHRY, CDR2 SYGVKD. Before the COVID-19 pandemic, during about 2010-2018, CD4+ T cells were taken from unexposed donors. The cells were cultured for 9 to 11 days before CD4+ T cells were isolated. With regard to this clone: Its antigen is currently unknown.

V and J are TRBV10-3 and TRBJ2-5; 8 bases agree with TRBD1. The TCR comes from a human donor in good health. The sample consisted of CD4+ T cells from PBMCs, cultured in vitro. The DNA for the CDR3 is TGTGCCATCAGTGTCCGGGACAGGACACAAGAGACCCAGTACTTC. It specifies CAISVRDRTQETQYF.